This T cell receptor (beta chain) was recovered during a study of blood T cell repertoires in COVID-19. About the research overall: T cells, B-cell-depleted T cells, or PBMCs provided the cDNA or gDNA that served as material.

Methods used by the authors: Amplifying reference gene primers gave estimates of nucleated cell counts. TCRdb's copy holds only in-frame clones and misses some; the assay was immunoSEQ multiplex PCR. From that table come the V and J calls and clone size; the DNA was used to work out D and trimming. The top ten clones hold approximately 4.4% of a sample with fewer than 75,000 clones, approximately 87% of them seen once. Germline V gene data show CDR1 as MGHRA and CDR2 as YSYEKL. The CDR3 is 16 residues long. V was clipped by 2 bases and J by 6 bases; unmatched bases: 7. The rearrangement joins TRBV4-1 to TRBJ2-1; 10 bases match TRBD2. This TCR came from a man aged 50 to 59 with active COVID-19. The sample taken for sequencing was peripheral blood. This CDR3 is CASSQSPSGGSNEQFF. DNA of the CDR3: TGCGCCAGCAGCCAAAGCCCTAGCGGGGGCAGCAATGAGCAGTTCTTC.